This T cell receptor (beta chain) stems from a study of blood T cell repertoires in COVID-19. About the study: The origin of the acute and convalescent COVID-19 samples was the United States, Italy and Spain. T cells, B-cell-depleted T cells, or PBMCs supplied cDNA or gDNA.

Germline V gene sequence: CDR1 MNHNY, CDR2 SVGAGI (reference sequence). The CDR3 has 14 amino acids. The trim removed 6 bases at V and 0 bases at J, leaving 4 bases unmatched. Produced via immunoSEQ multiplex PCR; TCRdb's table is partial and in-frame only. In the table there are about 250,000 clones, 80% to 85% of which are singletons. This clone was counted a few times. This chain connects TRBV6-6 to TRBJ1-2, with 7 nucleotides matching TRBD1. The TCR originated in a middle-aged man with active or convalescent COVID-19. Input material: peripheral blood. CDR3 DNA: TGTGCCAGCAGCTACAGGGGAACTAACTATGGCTACACCTTC. As protein: CASSYRGTNYGYTF.